This T cell receptor (beta chain) was recorded in a study of blood T cell repertoires in COVID-19. The overall study: Whether acute or convalescent, the COVID-19 samples came from the United States, Italy and Spain.

The repertoire was sequenced with immunoSEQ multiplex PCR; TCRdb's copy has only in-frame clones and lacks some. The data contain a few hundred thousand clones, approximately 80% of them singletons. Across about two dozen US areas, participants ranged in age from roughly 18 to 95 years. Clinical history reported by participants formed the basis on which cohorts were assigned. The study counted Cohort 3 donors as recovered given two negative PCRs, clearance, or symptom resolution. Deletions cut 6 bases from V and 4 bases from J, with 16 bases between. The CDR3 runs 15 residues. CDR1 and CDR2 (germline): SNHLY, FYNNEI.

The chain employs TRBV2 and TRBJ1-3, with D tentatively TRBD1 (5 bases). Specimen: PBMCs or T cells enriched from blood (not recorded which). The receptor's source is a man between 35 and 55 years old who had recovered from COVID-19. CDR3 sequence: CASRSLAGSGNTIYF. The CDR3 nucleotides are TGTGCCAGCAGGTCACTGGCAGGGTCGGGAAACACCATATATTTT.